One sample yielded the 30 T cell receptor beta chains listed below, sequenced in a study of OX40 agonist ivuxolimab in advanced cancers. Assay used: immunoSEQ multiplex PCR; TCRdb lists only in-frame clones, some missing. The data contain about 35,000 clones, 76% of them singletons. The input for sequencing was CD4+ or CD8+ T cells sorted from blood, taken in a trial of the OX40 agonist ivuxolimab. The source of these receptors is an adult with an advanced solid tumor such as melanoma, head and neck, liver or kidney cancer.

This chain's CDR3 is CASSLPLRLAGVYNEQFF. The DNA for the CDR3 is TGTGCCAGCAGTTTACCCCTGAGACTAGCGGGGGTCTACAATGAGCAGTTCTTC. The chain combines TRBV28 with TRBJ2-1; the match to TRBD2 covers 12 bases. With 2 bases clipped from V and 3 bases from J, the junction kept 8 bases outside the gene matches. The CDR3 is 18 residues long. Germline V lookup: CDR1 MDHEN, CDR2 SYDVKM. Full variable domain (rest looked up from reference TRBV28 and TRBJ2-1): DVKVTQSSRYLVKRTGEKVFLECVQDMDHENMFWYRQDPGLGLRLIYFSYDVKMKEKGDIPEGYSVSREKKERFSLILESASTNQTSMYLCASSLPLRLAGVYNEQFFGPGTRLTVL.

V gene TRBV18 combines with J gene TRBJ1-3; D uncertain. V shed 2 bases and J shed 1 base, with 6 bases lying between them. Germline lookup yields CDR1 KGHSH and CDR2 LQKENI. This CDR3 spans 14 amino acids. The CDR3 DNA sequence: TGTGCCAGCTCACCAATTGAATCTGGAAACACCATATATTTT. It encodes CASSPIESGNTIYF.

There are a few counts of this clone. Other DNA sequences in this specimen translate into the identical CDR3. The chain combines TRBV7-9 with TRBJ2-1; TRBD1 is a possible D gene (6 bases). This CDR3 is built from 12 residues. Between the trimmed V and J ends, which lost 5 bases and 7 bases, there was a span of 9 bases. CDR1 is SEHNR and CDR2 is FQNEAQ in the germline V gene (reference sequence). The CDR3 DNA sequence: TGTGCCAGCAGCCTCACAGGGAATGAGCAGTTCTTC. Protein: CASSLTGNEQFF.

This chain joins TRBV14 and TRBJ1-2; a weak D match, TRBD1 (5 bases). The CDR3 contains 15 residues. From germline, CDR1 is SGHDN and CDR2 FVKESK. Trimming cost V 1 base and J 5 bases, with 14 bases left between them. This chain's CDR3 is CASSQGLAGRYGYTF. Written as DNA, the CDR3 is TGTGCCAGCAGCCAAGGCTTGGCAGGGAGATATGGCTACACCTTC.

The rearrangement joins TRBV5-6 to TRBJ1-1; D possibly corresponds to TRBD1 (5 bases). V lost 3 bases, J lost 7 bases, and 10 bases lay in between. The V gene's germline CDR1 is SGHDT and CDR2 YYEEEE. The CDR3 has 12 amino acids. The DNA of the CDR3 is TGTGCCAGCAGCTGGGGGTCGGGTGAAGCTTTCTTT. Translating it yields CASSWGSGEAFF.

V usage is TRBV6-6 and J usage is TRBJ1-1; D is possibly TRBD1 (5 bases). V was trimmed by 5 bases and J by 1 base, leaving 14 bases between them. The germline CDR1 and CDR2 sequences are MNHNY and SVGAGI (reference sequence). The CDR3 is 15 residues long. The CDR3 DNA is TGTGCCAGCAGTCAAACGAAGGGGAGGAACACTGAAGCTTTCTTT. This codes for CASSQTKGRNTEAFF.

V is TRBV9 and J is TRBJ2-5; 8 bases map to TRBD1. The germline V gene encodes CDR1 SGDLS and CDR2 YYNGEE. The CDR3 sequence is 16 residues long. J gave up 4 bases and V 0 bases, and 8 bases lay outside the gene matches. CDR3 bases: TGTGCCAGCAGCGTAGGAGTCCAGGGGGCACGAGAGACCCAGTACTTC. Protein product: CASSVGVQGARETQYF.

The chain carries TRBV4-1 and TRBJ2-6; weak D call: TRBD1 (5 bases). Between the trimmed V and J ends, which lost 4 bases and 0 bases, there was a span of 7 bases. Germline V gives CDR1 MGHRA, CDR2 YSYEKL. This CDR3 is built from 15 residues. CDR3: CASSRTGSGANVLTF. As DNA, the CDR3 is TGCGCCAGCAGCCGAACAGGCTCTGGGGCCAACGTCCTGACTTTC.

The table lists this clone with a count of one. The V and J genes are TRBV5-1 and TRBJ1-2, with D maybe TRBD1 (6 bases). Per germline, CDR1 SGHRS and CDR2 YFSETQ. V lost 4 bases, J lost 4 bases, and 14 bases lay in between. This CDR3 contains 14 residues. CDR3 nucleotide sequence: TGCGCCAGCAGCCAAAACGGGGACATCTATGGCTACACCTTC. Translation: CASSQNGDIYGYTF.

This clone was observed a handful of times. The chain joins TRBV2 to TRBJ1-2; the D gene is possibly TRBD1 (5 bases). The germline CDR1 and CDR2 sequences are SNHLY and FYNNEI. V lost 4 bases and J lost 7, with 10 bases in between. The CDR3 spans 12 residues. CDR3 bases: TGTGCCAGCAGTGCGGGGGTTATTGGCTACACCTTC. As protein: CASSAGVIGYTF.

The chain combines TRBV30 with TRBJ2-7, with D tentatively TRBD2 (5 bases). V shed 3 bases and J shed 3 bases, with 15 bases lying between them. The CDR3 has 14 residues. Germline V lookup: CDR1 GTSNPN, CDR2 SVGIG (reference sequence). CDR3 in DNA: TGTGCCTGGAGCCAACTAGGAGTCAGCTACGAGCAGTACGTC. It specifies CAWSQLGVSYEQYV.

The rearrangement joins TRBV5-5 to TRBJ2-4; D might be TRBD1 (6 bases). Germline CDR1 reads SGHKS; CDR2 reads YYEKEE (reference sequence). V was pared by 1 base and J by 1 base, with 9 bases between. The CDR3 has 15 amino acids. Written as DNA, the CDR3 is TGTGCCAGCAGCTTGCAGGGGCCGGCCAAAAACATTCAGTACTTC. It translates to CASSLQGPAKNIQYF.

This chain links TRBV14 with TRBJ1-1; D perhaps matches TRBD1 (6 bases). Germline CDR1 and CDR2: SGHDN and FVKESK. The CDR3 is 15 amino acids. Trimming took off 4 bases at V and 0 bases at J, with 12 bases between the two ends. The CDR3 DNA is TGTGCCAGCAGCCCGTGGGGGGCCATGAACACTGAAGCTTTCTTT. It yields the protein CASSPWGAMNTEAFF.

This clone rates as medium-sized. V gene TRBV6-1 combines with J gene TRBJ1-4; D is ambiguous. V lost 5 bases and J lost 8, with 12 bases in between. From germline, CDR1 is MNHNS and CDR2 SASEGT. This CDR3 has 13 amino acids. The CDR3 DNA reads TGTGCCAGCAGTCTAAACTCGGGGGAAAAACTGTTTTTT. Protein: CASSLNSGEKLFF.

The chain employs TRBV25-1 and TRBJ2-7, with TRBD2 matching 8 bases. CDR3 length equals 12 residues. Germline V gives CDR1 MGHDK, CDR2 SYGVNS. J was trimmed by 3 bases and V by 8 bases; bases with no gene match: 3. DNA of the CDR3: TGTGCCAGCCGGGAGGGGAACTACGAGCAGTACTTC. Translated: CASREGNYEQYF.

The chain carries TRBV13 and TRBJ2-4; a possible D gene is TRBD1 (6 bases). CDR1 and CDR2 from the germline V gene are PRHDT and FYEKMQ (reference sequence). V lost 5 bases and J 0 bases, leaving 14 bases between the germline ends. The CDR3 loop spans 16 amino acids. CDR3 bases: TGTGCCAGCAGCCCCAGGGGTTTTCTAGCCAAAAACATTCAGTACTTC. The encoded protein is CASSPRGFLAKNIQYF.

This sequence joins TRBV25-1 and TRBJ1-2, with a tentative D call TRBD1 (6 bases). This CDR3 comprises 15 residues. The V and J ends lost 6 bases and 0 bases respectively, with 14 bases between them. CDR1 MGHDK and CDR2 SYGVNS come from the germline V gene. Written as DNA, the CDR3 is TGTGCCAGCAGCAAAACAGGGCTACCTAACTATGGCTACACCTTC. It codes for CASSKTGLPNYGYTF.

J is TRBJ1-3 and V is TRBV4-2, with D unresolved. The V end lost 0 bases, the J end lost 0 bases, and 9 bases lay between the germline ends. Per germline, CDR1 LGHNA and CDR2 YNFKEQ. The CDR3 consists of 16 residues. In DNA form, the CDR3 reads TGTGCCAGCAGCCAAGACGTGGGAGTCTCTGGAAACACCATATATTTT. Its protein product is CASSQDVGVSGNTIYF.

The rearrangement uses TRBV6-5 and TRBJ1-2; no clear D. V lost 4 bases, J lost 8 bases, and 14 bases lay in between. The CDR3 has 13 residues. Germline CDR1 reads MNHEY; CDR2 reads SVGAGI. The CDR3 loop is CASSFSLTGGYTF. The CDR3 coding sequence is TGTGCCAGCAGTTTTTCCCTCACCGGCGGCTACACCTTC.

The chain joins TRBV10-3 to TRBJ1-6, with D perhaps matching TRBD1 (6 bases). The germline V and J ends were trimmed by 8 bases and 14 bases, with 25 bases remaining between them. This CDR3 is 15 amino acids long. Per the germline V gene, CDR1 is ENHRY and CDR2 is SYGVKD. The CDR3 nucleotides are TGTGCCATCTCCACTTCGGACAGATACCTATTCACCCTCCACTTT. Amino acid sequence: CAISTSDRYLFTLHF.

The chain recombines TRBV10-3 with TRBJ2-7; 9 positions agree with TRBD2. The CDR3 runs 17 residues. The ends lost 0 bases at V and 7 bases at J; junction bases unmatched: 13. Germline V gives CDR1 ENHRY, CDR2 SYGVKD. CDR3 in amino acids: CAISESRLAGTPLEQYV. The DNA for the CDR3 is TGTGCCATCAGTGAGTCGAGGCTAGCGGGGACCCCCCTTGAGCAGTACGTC.

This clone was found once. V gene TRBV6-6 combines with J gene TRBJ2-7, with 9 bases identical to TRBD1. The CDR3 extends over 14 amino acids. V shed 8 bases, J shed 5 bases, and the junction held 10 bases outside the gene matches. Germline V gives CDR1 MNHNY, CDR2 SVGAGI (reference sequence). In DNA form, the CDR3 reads TGTGCCAGCGGGCCACAGGGGGCGCGACACGAGCAGTACTTC. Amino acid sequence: CASGPQGARHEQYF.

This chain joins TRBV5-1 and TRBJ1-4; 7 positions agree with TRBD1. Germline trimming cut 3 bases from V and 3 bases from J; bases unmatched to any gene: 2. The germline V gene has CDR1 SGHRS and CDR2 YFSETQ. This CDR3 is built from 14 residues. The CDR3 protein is CASSSGGANEKLFF. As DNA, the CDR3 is TGCGCCAGCAGCTCAGGGGGAGCTAATGAAAAACTGTTTTTT.

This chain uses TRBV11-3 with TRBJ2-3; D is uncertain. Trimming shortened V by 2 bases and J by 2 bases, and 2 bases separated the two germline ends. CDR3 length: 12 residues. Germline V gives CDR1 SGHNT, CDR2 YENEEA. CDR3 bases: TGTGCCAGCAGCTTAAACACAGATACGCAGTATTTT. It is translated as CASSLNTDTQYF.

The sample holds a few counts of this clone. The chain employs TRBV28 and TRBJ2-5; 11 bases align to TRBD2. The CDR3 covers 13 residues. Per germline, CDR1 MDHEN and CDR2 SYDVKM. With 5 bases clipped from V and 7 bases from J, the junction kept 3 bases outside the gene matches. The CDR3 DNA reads TGTGCCAGCAGTATCGGACTAGCGGGGACCCAGTACTTC. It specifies CASSIGLAGTQYF. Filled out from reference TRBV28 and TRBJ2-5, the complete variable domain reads DVKVTQSSRYLVKRTGEKVFLECVQDMDHENMFWYRQDPGLGLRLIYFSYDVKMKEKGDIPEGYSVSREKKERFSLILESASTNQTSMYLCASSIGLAGTQYFGPGTRLLVL.

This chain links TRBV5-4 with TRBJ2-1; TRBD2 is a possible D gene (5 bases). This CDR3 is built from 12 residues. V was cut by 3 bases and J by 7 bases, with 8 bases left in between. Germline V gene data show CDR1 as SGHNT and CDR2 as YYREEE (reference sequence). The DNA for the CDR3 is TGTGCCAGCAGCTGGACGGGGAATGAGCAGTTCTTC. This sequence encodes CASSWTGNEQFF. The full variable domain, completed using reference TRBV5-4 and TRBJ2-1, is ETGVTQSPTHLIKTRGQQVTLRCSSQSGHNTVSWYQQALGQGPQFIFQYYREEENGRGNFPPRFSGLQFPNYSSELNVNALELDDSALYLCASSWTGNEQFFGPGTRLTVL.

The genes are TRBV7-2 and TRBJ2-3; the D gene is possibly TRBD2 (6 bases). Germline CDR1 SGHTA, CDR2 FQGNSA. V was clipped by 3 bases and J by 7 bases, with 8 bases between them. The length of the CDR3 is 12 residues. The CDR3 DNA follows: TGTGCCAGCAGCTTCACTAGCAATACGCAGTATTTT. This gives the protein CASSFTSNTQYF.

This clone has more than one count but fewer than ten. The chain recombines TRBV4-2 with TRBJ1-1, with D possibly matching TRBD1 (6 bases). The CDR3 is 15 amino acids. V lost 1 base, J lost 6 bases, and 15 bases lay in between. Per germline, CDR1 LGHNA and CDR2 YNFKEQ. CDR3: CASSQVFTGRAEAFF. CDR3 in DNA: TGTGCCAGCAGCCAAGTCTTCACAGGGAGGGCTGAAGCTTTCTTT.

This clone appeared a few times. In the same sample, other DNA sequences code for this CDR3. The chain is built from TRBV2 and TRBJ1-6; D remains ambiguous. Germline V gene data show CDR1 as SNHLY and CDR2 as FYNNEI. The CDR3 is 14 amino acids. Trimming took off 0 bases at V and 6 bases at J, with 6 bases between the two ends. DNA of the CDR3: TGTGCCAGCAGTGAAGCTAGGGTTAATTCACCCCTCCACTTT. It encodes CASSEARVNSPLHF.

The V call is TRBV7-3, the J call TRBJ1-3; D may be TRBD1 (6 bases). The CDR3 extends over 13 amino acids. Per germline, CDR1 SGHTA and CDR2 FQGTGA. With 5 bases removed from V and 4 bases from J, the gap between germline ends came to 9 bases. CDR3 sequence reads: CASSPGAGNTIYF. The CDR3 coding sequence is TGTGCCAGCAGCCCAGGGGCGGGAAACACCATATATTTT.